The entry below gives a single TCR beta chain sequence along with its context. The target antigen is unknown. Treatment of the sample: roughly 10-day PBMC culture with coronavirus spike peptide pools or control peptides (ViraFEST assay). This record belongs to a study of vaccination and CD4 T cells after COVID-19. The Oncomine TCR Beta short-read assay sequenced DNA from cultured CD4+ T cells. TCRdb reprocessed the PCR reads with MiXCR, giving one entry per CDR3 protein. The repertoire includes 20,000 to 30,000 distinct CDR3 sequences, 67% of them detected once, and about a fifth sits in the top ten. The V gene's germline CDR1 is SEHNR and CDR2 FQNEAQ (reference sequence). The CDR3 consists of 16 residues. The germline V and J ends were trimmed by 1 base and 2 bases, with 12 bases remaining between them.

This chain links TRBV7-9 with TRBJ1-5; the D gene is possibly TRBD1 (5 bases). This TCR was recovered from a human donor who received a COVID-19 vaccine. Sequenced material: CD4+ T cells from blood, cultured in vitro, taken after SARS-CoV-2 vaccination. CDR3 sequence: CASSLGGTRGNQPQHF. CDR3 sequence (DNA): TGTGCCAGCAGCTTAGGTGGGACTAGGGGCAATCAGCCCCAGCATTTT.